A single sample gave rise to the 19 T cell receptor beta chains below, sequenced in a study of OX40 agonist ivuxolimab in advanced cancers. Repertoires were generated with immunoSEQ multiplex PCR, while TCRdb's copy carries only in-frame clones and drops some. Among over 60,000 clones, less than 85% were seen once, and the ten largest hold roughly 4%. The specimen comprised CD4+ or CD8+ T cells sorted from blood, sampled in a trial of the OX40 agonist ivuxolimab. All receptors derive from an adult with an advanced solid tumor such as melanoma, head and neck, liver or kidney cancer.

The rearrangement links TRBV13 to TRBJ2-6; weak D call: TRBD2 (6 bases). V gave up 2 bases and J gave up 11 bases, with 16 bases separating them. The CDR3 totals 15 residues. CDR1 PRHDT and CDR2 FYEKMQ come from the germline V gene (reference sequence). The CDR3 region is CASSLRDLEVDVLTF. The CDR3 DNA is TGTGCCAGCAGCTTAAGGGACTTGGAGGTAGACGTCCTGACTTTC.

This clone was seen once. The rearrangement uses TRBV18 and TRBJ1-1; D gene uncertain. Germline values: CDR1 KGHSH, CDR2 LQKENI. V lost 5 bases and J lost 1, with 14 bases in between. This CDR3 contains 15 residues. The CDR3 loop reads CASSAQPGPNTEAFF. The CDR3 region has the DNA TGTGCCAGCTCAGCACAACCAGGCCCGAACACTGAAGCTTTCTTT.

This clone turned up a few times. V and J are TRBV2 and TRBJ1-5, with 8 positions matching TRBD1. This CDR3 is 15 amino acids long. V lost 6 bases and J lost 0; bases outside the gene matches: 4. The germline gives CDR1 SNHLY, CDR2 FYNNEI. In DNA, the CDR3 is TGTGCCAGCAGAGGGACAGGACATAGCAATCAGCCCCAGCATTTT. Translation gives CASRGTGHSNQPQHF.

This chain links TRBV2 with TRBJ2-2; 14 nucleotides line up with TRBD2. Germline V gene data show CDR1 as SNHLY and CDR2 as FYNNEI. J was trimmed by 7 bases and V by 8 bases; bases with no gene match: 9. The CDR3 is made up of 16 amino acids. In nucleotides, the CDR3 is TGTGCCAGCTGGGGACTAGCGGGAGAGAGGGGCGGGGAGCTGTTTTTT. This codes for CASWGLAGERGGELFF.

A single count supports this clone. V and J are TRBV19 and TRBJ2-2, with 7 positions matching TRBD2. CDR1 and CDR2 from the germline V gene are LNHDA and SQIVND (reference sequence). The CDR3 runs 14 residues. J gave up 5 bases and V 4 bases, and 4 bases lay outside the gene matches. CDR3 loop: CASSSGRWTGELFF. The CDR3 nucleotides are TGTGCCAGTAGTAGCGGGAGATGGACCGGGGAGCTGTTTTTT.

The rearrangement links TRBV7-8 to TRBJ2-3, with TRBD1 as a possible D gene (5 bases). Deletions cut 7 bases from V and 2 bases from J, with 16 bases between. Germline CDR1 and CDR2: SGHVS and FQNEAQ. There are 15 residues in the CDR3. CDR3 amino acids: CASTTHETDTDTQYF. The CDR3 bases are TGTGCCAGCACGACCCATGAGACAGACACAGATACGCAGTATTTT.

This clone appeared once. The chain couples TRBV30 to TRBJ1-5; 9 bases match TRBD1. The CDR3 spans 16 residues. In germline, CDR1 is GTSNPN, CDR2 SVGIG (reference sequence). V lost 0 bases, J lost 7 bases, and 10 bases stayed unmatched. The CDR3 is CAWSVRGQGSVQPQHF. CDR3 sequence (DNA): TGTGCCTGGAGTGTACGGGGACAGGGAAGTGTACAGCCCCAGCATTTT. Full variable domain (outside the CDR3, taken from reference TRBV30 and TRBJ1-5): SQTIHQWPATLVQPVGSPLSLECTVEGTSNPNLYWYRQAAGRGLQLLFYSVGIGQISSEVPQNLSASRPQDRQFILSSKKLLLSDSGFYLCAWSVRGQGSVQPQHFGDGTRLSIL.

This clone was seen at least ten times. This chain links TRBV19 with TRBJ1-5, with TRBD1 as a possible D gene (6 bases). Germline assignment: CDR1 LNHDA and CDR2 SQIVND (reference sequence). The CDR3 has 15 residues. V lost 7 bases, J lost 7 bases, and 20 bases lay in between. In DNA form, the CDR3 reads TGTGCCAGTAATTCCCCCTACAGGGACGAGCAGCCCCAGCATTTT. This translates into CASNSPYRDEQPQHF.

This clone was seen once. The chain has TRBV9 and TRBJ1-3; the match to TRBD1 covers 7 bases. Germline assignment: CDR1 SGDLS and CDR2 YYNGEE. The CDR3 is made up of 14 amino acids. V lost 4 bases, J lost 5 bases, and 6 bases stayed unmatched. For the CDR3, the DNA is TGTGCCAGCAGCCAGACAGGGCTAAGAAACACCATATATTTT. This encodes CASSQTGLRNTIYF.

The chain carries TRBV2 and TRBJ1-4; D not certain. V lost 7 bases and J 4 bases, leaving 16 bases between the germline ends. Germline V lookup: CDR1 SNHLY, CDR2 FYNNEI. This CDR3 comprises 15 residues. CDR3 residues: CASTKGGVINEKLFF. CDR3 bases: TGTGCCAGCACCAAGGGCGGGGTTATTAATGAAAAACTGTTTTTT. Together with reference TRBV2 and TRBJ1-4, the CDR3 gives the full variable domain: EPEVTQTPSHQVTQMGQEVILRCVPISNHLYFYWYRQILGQKVEFLVSFYNNEISEKSEIFDDQFSVERPDGSNFTLKIRSTKLEDSAMYFCASTKGGVINEKLFFGSGTQLSVL.

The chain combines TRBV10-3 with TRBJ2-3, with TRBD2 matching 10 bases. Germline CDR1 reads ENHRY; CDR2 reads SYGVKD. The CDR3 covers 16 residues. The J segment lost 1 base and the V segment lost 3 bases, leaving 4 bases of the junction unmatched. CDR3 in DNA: TGTGCCATCAGTGAATCCGGGACTAGCGGCACAGATACGCAGTATTTT. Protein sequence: CAISESGTSGTDTQYF.

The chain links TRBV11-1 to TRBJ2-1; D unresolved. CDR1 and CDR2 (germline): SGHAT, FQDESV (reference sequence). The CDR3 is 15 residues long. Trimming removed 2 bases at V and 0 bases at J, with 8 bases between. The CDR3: CASSLFAGSYNEQFF. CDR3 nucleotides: TGTGCCAGCAGCTTATTCGCAGGCTCCTACAATGAGCAGTTCTTC.

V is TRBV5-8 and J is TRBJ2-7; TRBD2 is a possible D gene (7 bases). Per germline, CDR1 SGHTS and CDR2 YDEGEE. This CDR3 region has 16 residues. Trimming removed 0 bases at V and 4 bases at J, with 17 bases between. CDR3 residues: CASSLALGGRSYEQYF. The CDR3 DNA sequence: TGTGCCAGCAGCTTGGCATTGGGGGGGCGTTCGTACGAGCAGTACTTC.

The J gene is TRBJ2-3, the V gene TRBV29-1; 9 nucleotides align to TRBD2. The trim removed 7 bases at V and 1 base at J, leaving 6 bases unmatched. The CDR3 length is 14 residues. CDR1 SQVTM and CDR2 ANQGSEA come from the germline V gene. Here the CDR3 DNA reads TGCAGCGGAGATCCTAGCGGGGGCACAGATACGCAGTATTTT. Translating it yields CSGDPSGGTDTQYF.

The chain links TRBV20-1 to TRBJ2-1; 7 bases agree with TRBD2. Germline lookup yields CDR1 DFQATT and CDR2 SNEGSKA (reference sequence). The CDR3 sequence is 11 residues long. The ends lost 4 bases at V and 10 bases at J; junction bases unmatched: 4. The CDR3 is CSAKAGVEQFF. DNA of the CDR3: TGCAGTGCTAAGGCGGGGGTCGAGCAGTTCTTC.

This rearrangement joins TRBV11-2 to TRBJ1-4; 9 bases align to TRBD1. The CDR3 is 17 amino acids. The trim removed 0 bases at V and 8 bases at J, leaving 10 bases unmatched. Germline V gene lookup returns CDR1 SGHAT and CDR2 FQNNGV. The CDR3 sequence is CASSLDGVLTGGEKLFF. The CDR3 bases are TGTGCCAGCAGCTTAGACGGTGTCCTGACAGGGGGAGAAAAACTGTTTTTT.

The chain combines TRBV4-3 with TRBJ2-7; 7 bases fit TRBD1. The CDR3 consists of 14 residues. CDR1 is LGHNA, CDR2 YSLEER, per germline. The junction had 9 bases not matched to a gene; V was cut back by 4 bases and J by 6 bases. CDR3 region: CASSPSGQRGEQYF. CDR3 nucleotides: TGCGCCAGCAGCCCGTCGGGACAGAGGGGCGAGCAGTACTTC.

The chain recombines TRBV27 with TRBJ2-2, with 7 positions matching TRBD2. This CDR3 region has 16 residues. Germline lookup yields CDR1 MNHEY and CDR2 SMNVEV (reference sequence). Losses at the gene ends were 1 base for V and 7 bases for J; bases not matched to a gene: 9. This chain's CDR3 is CASSLYGGSRNGELFF. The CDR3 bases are TGTGCCAGCAGTTTATACGGCGGGAGCAGGAACGGGGAGCTGTTTTTT.

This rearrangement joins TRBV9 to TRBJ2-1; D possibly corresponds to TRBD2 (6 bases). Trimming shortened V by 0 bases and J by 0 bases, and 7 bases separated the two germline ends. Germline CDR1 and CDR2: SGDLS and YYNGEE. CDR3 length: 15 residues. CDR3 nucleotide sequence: TGTGCCAGCAGCGTAGATAGCGGCTCCTACAATGAGCAGTTCTTC. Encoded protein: CASSVDSGSYNEQFF.